This is a list of T cell receptor beta chains from one sample in a study of a mutant IDH1 vaccine in newly diagnosed glioma. These receptors lack a known antigen. The method was immunoSEQ multiplex PCR; TCRdb's version includes in-frame clones alone and lacks a portion of them. In the table there are 69,000 or so clones, around 87% of which are singletons. The source material was PBMCs, sampled from a glioma patient whose treatment included an IDH1 peptide vaccine. These receptor sequences come from a man aged 30-40 years with glioma. CDR3s include the opening cysteine and the closing phenylalanine or tryptophan. Fields, in order: J gene, V gene, clone size, D gene, CDR3 DNA, CDR3 protein. A D gene is named only where the DNA matches it firmly. Where a row states a size, it is once, few, many or the class of an expanded clone; other rows omit it.

TRBJ2-2	TRBV6-5	NA	NA	TGTGCCAGCTCTCAACGGGGCCGGCTCCGGGAGCTGTTTTTT	CASSQRGRLRELFF
TRBJ2-7	TRBV5-1	NA	NA	TGCGCCAGCAGCCGGAGAGTGGTCGGGAGCATAGACGAGCAGTACTTC	CASSRRVVGSIDEQYF
TRBJ2-1	TRBV6-5	NA	NA	TGTGCCAGCAGGACATATGCGGGACAGTACAATGAGCAGTTCTTC	CASRTYAGQYNEQFF
TRBJ2-7	TRBV6-5	NA	TRBD1	TGTGCCAGCTTACAGGGGTTCCCCTACGAGCAGTACTTC	CASLQGFPYEQYF
TRBJ2-1	TRBV5-1	NA	NA	TGCGCCAGCAGCGTAGGGGGTGGACTCTGGGCAGGGACGGACAATGAGCAGTTCTTC	CASSVGGGLWAGTDNEQFF
TRBJ1-1	TRBV9	NA	NA	TGTGCCAGCAGCGTTCACCAGAACACTGAAGCTTTCTTT	CASSVHQNTEAFF
TRBJ1-6	TRBV6-1	NA	NA	TGTGCCAGCAGTGCGGGGCCCTATAATTCACCCCTCCACTTT	CASSAGPYNSPLHF
TRBJ1-1	TRBV19	medium-sized	NA	TGTGCCAGTAGTATTTTTGCTGAAGCTTTCTTT	CASSIFAEAFF
TRBJ2-1	TRBV6-1	NA	TRBD1	TGTGCCAGCTGCCGGCAGGGGGCCGATGAGCAGTTCTTC	CASCRQGADEQFF
TRBJ1-1	TRBV5-4	once	NA	TGTGCCAGCAGTACACGCCCTGGGGGGGCGAGCACTGAAGCTTTCTTT	CASSTRPGGASTEAFF
TRBJ2-7	TRBV9	NA	TRBD2	TGTGCCAGCAGCGTAGTAGCGGGATCCTACGAGCAGTACTTC	CASSVVAGSYEQYF
TRBJ2-2	TRBV30	once	NA	TGTGCCTGGAATCGGGACGTCGGCACCGGGGAGCTGTTTTTT	CAWNRDVGTGELFF
TRBJ2-2	TRBV10-3	NA	NA	TGTGCCATCAGTGAGTCAGGGGTACCCGGGGAGCTGTTTTTT	CAISESGVPGELFF
TRBJ2-7	TRBV5-1	NA	TRBD2	TGCGCCAGCAGCTTCCTCGGACTAGCGCATTACGAGCAGTACTTC	CASSFLGLAHYEQYF
TRBJ2-1	TRBV9	NA	TRBD2	TGTGCCAGCAGCGCCGGGACTAGCGGGAGTTACTCCTACAATGAGCAGTTCTTC	CASSAGTSGSYSYNEQFF
TRBJ2-7	TRBV7-2	NA	TRBD2	TGTGCCAGCAGCTTATCCACTAGCGGGGGGGCAAAACTGTACGAGCAGTACTTC	CASSLSTSGGAKLYEQYF
TRBJ2-1	TRBV5-4	NA	TRBD1	TGTGCCAGCAGCCGGGGACAGGGTCTCAGCTCCTACAATGAGCAGTTCTTC	CASSRGQGLSSYNEQFF
TRBJ2-5	TRBV9	NA	TRBD2	TGTGCCAGCAGCTCCCGACTAGCGGGGTTGGAGACCCAGTACTTC	CASSSRLAGLETQYF
TRBJ1-2	TRBV7-9	NA	NA	TGTGCCAGCAGTTTCGCGACAGGTTCAAACTATGGCTACACCTTC	CASSFATGSNYGYTF
TRBJ2-1	TRBV10-1	NA	TRBD2	TGCGCCAGCAGCCGGACTAGCGGGGGGGTGAGCTCCTACAATGAGCAGTTCTTC	CASSRTSGGVSSYNEQFF
TRBJ1-2	TRBV25-1	NA	TRBD1	TGTGCCAGCAGTGGGGGGACAGGGAGAGGCTACACCTTC	CASSGGTGRGYTF
TRBJ1-1	TRBV30	few	NA	TGTGCCTGGAGTCCACCGGGCCCCGGGGCTTTCTTT	CAWSPPGPGAFF
TRBJ1-2	TRBV5-1	NA	NA	TGCGCCAGCAGCTTATACAGGCCCTACTATGGCTACACCTTC	CASSLYRPYYGYTF
TRBJ1-4	TRBV18	NA	TRBD1	TGTGCCAGCTCACCCGGACAGGATAATGAAAAACTGTTTTTT	CASSPGQDNEKLFF
TRBJ2-6	TRBV5-1	NA	TRBD1	TGCGCCAGCAGCTCCACCCGGGACAGGCTCTCTGGGGCCAACGTCCTGACTTTC	CASSSTRDRLSGANVLTF
TRBJ1-5	TRBV27	NA	NA	TGTGCCAGCAGTTTATATCCAGTTAGCAATCAGCCCCAGCATTTT	CASSLYPVSNQPQHF
TRBJ2-1	TRBV7-2	NA	NA	TGTGCCAGCAGCCCCTGGGGGGCTCATTACAATGAGCAGTTCTTC	CASSPWGAHYNEQFF
TRBJ2-7	TRBV11-2	NA	NA	TGTGCCAGCAGCTTAAGGACAGTTTCCTACGAGCAGTACTTC	CASSLRTVSYEQYF
TRBJ2-2	TRBV19	few	TRBD2	TGTGCCAGTAGCACAACCTCGGGAGGCTACGGGGAGCTGTTTTTT	CASSTTSGGYGELFF
TRBJ2-3	TRBV11-2	NA	NA	TGTGCCAGCAGCCCAGTAAGGGGCCTCACCGCAGATACGCAGTATTTT	CASSPVRGLTADTQYF
TRBJ2-5	TRBV5-1	NA	TRBD2	TGCGCCAGCAGCCCTCAGACTAGCGGAGAGACCCAGTACTTC	CASSPQTSGETQYF
TRBJ1-2	TRBV6-5	NA	TRBD1	TGTGCCAGCAGTTCTCGGGCAGGGGGCTTGTACTATGGCTACACCTTC	CASSSRAGGLYYGYTF
TRBJ2-1	TRBV5-6	NA	TRBD2	TGTGCCAGCAGCTTCCGGCGGGGGGCGCTCTACAATGAGCAGTTCTTC	CASSFRRGALYNEQFF
TRBJ2-7	TRBV2	NA	TRBD2	TGTGCCAGCAGCGAAAGCGGGACGTCTCCCTACGAGCAGTACTTC	CASSESGTSPYEQYF
TRBJ2-5	TRBV11-1	NA	NA	TGTGCCAGCAGCCCCACGACACTCCAAGAGACCCAGTACTTC	CASSPTTLQETQYF
TRBJ2-1	TRBV19	NA	NA	TGTGCCAGTAGTATAGTAGCTCTCTCCTACAATGAGCAGTTCTTC	CASSIVALSYNEQFF
TRBJ2-7	TRBV29-1	NA	TRBD1	TGCAGCGTTGAGGCGGGACAGGGACACGAGCAGTACTTC	CSVEAGQGHEQYF
TRBJ1-2	TRBV28	NA	TRBD1	TGTGCCAGCAGTATACAGGGGGTAAACTATGGCTACACCTTC	CASSIQGVNYGYTF
TRBJ2-3	TRBV7-3	NA	NA	TGTGCCAGCAGCCAGAACTCGGCAAAAGGATCTTATGATACGCAGTATTTT	CASSQNSAKGSYDTQYF
TRBJ1-4	TRBV4-2	few	NA	TGTGCCAGCAGCTATTCCGGGGGAAAACTGTTTTTT	CASSYSGGKLFF
TRBJ1-2	TRBV2	NA	NA	TGTGCCAGCAAAGTCCAAGGAGCTAACTATGGCTACACCTTC	CASKVQGANYGYTF
TRBJ1-4	TRBV30	few	NA	TGTGCCTGGAGTGTGGGGACAAAACAACTGTTTTTT	CAWSVGTKQLFF
TRBJ2-3	TRBV29-1	NA	NA	TGCAGCGTCGTCGGGATGGTAGCGCCAGATACGCAGTATTTT	CSVVGMVAPDTQYF
TRBJ1-1	TRBV19	NA	NA	TGTGCCAGTAGTATAGGGGTGAACACTGAAGCTTTCTTT	CASSIGVNTEAFF
TRBJ1-2	TRBV25-1	NA	TRBD1	TGTGCCAGCAGTGAGGACAGGGGTGGTTCCTTTAACTATGGCTACACCTTC	CASSEDRGGSFNYGYTF
TRBJ1-6	TRBV19	NA	NA	TGTGCCAGTAGTATTCGACAGGACAATAATTCACCCCTCCACTTT	CASSIRQDNNSPLHF
TRBJ1-1	TRBV29-1	few	NA	TGCAGCGTTGGGATCCAGGGGACTGAAGCTTTCTTT	CSVGIQGTEAFF
TRBJ2-1	TRBV5-1	NA	NA	TGCGCCAGCCGGGGACTGATTGACAATGAGCAGTTCTTC	CASRGLIDNEQFF
TRBJ2-7	TRBV15	NA	NA	TGTGCCACCAGCAGAGACCCTGTCTCTATTCCCTACGAGCAGTACTTC	CATSRDPVSIPYEQYF
TRBJ1-5	TRBV2	NA	NA	TGTGCCAGCAGGGGCCAGGCAAATCAGCCCCAGCATTTT	CASRGQANQPQHF
TRBJ1-2	TRBV5-4	once	TRBD1	TGTGCCAGCAGCCCGCCAGATAAGGGACAGAGGGGAAATTCGGGCACCTTC	CASSPPDKGQRGNSGTF
TRBJ2-5	TRBV15	NA	NA	TGTGCCACCAGCAGAGAACTACTTGGGGAGACCCAGTACTTC	CATSRELLGETQYF